This entry is about one T cell receptor beta chain. As handled by the study authors: The authors estimated nucleated cell counts from reference gene primer amplification. Sequencing used immunoSEQ multiplex PCR; TCRdb keeps in-frame clones, though not all of them. V and J calls and clone size are as listed in that table; D and trimming were resolved from the DNA. The sample lists about 400,000 clones, roughly 86% occurring once. The record originates from a study of blood T cell repertoires in COVID-19. Participants were aged about 18 to 95 years, lived in 25 or so US areas, and enrolled virtually. Trimming took 5 bases from V and 1 from J, leaving 8 bases between them. Per the germline V gene, CDR1 is KGHSH and CDR2 is LQKENI. The CDR3 is 13 amino acids.

This sequence was found in a woman aged 40-49 years with acute COVID-19. Sample: PBMCs or T cells enriched from blood (not recorded which). The chain links TRBV18 to TRBJ1-1; the D is unclear. The CDR3 protein is CASSETRNTEAFF. The CDR3 coding sequence is TGTGCCAGCTCAGAGACAAGGAACACTGAAGCTTTCTTT.